This T cell receptor beta chain was sequenced in a study of beta chain features in type 1 diabetes. The trim removed 4 bases at V and 7 bases at J, leaving 12 bases unmatched. This CDR3 is built from 16 residues. Germline CDR1 SGHVS, CDR2 FNYEAQ. This clone turned up a few times. The authors reverse transcribed all of the isolated RNA, so sequencing captured expressed TCRB transcripts. TCRdb keeps only in-frame clones here, not all; method: immunoSEQ multiplex PCR. The repertoire holds 400,000 to 500,000 clones, with approximately 13% as singletons. This chain uses TRBV7-6 with TRBJ2-1; the match to TRBD1 covers 8 bases. The sample consisted of naive CD4+ T cells from blood. The TCR was taken from a man aged 30-40 years in good health. This chain's CDR3 is CASSSNRDRRLNEQFF. The DNA of the CDR3 is TGTGCCAGCAGCTCGAACCGGGACAGGAGGTTGAATGAGCAGTTCTTC.